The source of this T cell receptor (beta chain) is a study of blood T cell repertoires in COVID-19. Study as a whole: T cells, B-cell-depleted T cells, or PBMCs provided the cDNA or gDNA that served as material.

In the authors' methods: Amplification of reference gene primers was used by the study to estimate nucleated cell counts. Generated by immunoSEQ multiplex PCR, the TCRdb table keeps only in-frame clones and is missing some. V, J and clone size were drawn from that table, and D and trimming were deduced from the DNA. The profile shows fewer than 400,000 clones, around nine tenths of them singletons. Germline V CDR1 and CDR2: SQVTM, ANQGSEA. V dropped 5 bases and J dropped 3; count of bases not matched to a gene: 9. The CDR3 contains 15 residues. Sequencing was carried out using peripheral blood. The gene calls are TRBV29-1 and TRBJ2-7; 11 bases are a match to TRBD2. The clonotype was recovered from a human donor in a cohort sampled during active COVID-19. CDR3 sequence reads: CSVSSSGRNIYEQYF. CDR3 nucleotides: TGCAGCGTTAGTTCTAGCGGGAGGAACATCTACGAGCAGTACTTC.